The 10 T cell receptor beta chains presented below share a single source sample, sequenced in a study of cytomegalovirus exposure and HLA in healthy donors. The PCR made use of 60 Vbeta and 13 Jbeta primers. TCRdb's table, derived via immunoSEQ multiplex PCR, lists solely in-frame clones and lacks some. This sample yields tens of thousands of clones, of which approximately 79% are seen a single time; around 2.5% belongs to the top ten. The sample consisted of PBMCs. All receptors derive from a young man in good health and CMV-seronegative.

This clone was detected a few times. The V gene is TRBV4-3, the J gene TRBJ2-7; TRBD1 matches 8 bases. From germline, CDR1 is LGHNA and CDR2 YSLEER. Trimming took 3 bases from V and 2 from J; bases not matched to a gene: 9. The CDR3 has 16 amino acids. The DNA of the CDR3 is TGCGCCAGCAGCCAGTCGGGGCTGACAGGGGCCTACGAGCAGTACTTC. Translation: CASSQSGLTGAYEQYF.

J is TRBJ1-1 and V is TRBV30; 7 positions match TRBD1. The CDR3 totals 17 residues. Germline V lookup: CDR1 GTSNPN, CDR2 SVGIG (reference sequence). The DNA of the CDR3 is TGTGCTCTTACTTCCCCACGACAGGGACGGATGAACACTGAAGCTTTCTTT. Its translation is CALTSPRQGRMNTEAFF.

This clone was counted once. The J gene is TRBJ2-7, the V gene TRBV7-2; 9 nucleotides align to TRBD2. Per the germline V gene, CDR1 is SGHTA and CDR2 is FQGNSA. This CDR3 spans 17 amino acids. V gave up 5 bases and J gave up 3 bases; unmatched junction bases: 14. As DNA, the CDR3 is TGTGCCAGCAGCGTAAACCCCCCGATAGCGGGAGACTACGAGCAGTACTTC. It yields the protein CASSVNPPIAGDYEQYF.

This clone has a single count. J is TRBJ2-3 and V is TRBV6-5; D is unresolved. Trimming removed 2 bases at V and 1 base at J, with 7 bases between. CDR1 and CDR2 from the germline V gene are MNHEY and SVGAGI. This CDR3 has 14 amino acids. CDR3 nucleotides: TGTGCCAGCAGTTACCGAGCCGGCACAGATACGCAGTATTTT. As protein: CASSYRAGTDTQYF.

J is TRBJ2-2 and V is TRBV6-4; a weak D match, TRBD2 (6 bases). Germline V gene data show CDR1 as MRHNA and CDR2 as SNTAGT. Trimming stripped 6 bases from V and 8 bases from J, with 13 bases between. This CDR3 has 13 amino acids. As DNA, the CDR3 is TGTGCCAGCAGAGGCGGGGAAGGAGGGGAGCTGTTTTTT. This codes for CASRGGEGGELFF.

The chain is built from TRBV9 and TRBJ2-3, with TRBD1 as a possible D gene (7 bases). This CDR3 has 17 residues. CDR1 and CDR2 (germline): SGDLS, YYNGEE. With 6 bases removed from V and 2 bases from J, the gap between germline ends came to 22 bases. The DNA for the CDR3 is TGTGCCAGCACCCTAAGGGGGCGGTGGGGGGCCACAGATACGCAGTATTTT. Translation gives CASTLRGRWGATDTQYF.

The V and J genes are TRBV6-1 and TRBJ2-7; D is perhaps TRBD1 (6 bases). The CDR3 runs to 15 residues. V lost 1 base, J lost 3 bases, and 13 bases lay in between. Germline V gene lookup returns CDR1 MNHNS and CDR2 SASEGT. The DNA for the CDR3 is TGTGCCAGCAGTGAAGATGGGGGCGGGTACTACGAGCAGTACTTC. This sequence encodes CASSEDGGGYYEQYF.

The chain employs TRBV28 and TRBJ2-1; D is perhaps TRBD1 (5 bases). V was trimmed by 6 bases and J by 10 bases, leaving 7 bases between them. CDR1 is MDHEN, CDR2 SYDVKM, per germline. The CDR3 length is 10 residues. The CDR3 bases are TGTGCCAGCAGGGACATAGAGCAGTTCTTC. Translated: CASRDIEQFF.

This clone has a handful of counts. The rearrangement uses TRBV7-2 and TRBJ1-3; D is uncertain. This CDR3 comprises 13 residues. CDR1 and CDR2 (germline): SGHTA, FQGNSA. The V end lost 5 bases, the J end lost 10 bases, and 15 bases lay between the germline ends. CDR3 sequence reads: CASSPNVGGTIYF. Written as DNA, the CDR3 is TGTGCCAGCAGCCCAAATGTGGGCGGGACCATATATTTT.

The chain combines TRBV4-2 with TRBJ1-1, with 10 bases lining up with TRBD1. CDR3 length equals 15 residues. CDR1 is LGHNA and CDR2 is YNFKEQ in the germline V gene. J was trimmed by 5 bases and V by 0 bases; bases with no gene match: 3. The CDR3 DNA reads as TGTGCCAGCAGCCAAGAAGGACAGGGGGGAACTGAAGCTTTCTTT. Protein: CASSQEGQGGTEAFF.